The 18 T cell receptor beta chains below were found in one sample sequenced in a study of blood T cells in healthy people across ages. For the second PCR, which ran for about 7 to 12 cycles, a sample-barcoded 5' primer and a J-beta primer mix were used. TCRdb processed the 5' RACE reads anew with MiXCR; each CDR3 protein has one entry. There are about 900,000 distinct CDR3 sequences in the sample; around 62% occur only once, and approximately 30% lies in the top ten. The specimen sequenced was blood. The receptors were sampled from a man aged 25 to 40 in good health.

The chain is built from TRBV20-1 and TRBJ1-2, with D perhaps TRBD1 (6 bases). Deletions cut 1 base from V and 7 bases from J, with 16 bases between. Germline-derived CDR1 and CDR2 are DFQATT and SNEGSKA (reference sequence). The CDR3 length is 14 residues. CDR3 amino acids: CSARGAGEGGGYTF. Written as DNA, the CDR3 is TGCAGTGCTAGAGGGGCAGGGGAGGGGGGTGGCTACACCTTC.

This clonotype was seen once. Relative to the germline gene, one junction end is altered; a read error may explain this. The chain couples TRBV28 to TRBJ1-4, with D possibly matching TRBD1 (6 bases). CDR3 length: 16 residues. CDR1 and CDR2 (germline): MDHEN, SYDVKM. CDR3 in DNA: TGTGCCAGCAGTTTACTGCAGGGGTCAACTGATGAAAAACTGTTTTTT. Its protein is CASSLLQGSTDEKLFF. Full variable domain (missing parts from reference TRBV28 and TRBJ1-4): DVKVTQSSRYLVKRTGEKVFLECVQDMDHENMFWYRQDPGLGLRLIYFSYDVKMKEKGDIPEGYSVSREKKERFSLILESASTNQTSMYLCASSLLQGSTDEKLFFGSGTQLSVL.

This rearrangement joins TRBV3-1 to TRBJ1-4; 7 bases are a match to TRBD1. Trimming took 4 bases from V and 5 from J; bases not matched to a gene: 7. The CDR3 consists of 15 residues. Germline CDR1 is LGHDT and CDR2 is YNNKEL (reference sequence). The CDR3 protein is CASSPGQRPNEKLFF. CDR3 DNA sequence: TGTGCCAGCAGCCCGGGACAGAGGCCGAATGAAAAACTGTTTTTT.

This sequence joins TRBV9 and TRBJ2-1, with 7 bases fitting TRBD1. After removal of 3 bases from V and 6 bases from J, the junction contained 6 bases not matched to a gene. The V gene's germline CDR1 is SGDLS and CDR2 YYNGEE. The length of the CDR3 is 14 residues. In nucleotides, the CDR3 is TGTGCCAGCAGCGGGCGACAGGGACGCAATGAGCAGTTCTTC. This gives the protein CASSGRQGRNEQFF. The complete variable domain, with remaining parts taken from reference TRBV9 and TRBJ2-1, reads DSGVTQTPKHLITATGQRVTLRCSPRSGDLSVYWYQQSLDQGLQFLIQYYNGEERAKGNILERFSAQQFPDLHSELNLSSLELGDSALYFCASSGRQGRNEQFFGPGTRLTVL.

The chain employs TRBV20-1 and TRBJ1-2; D not resolved. There are 13 residues in the CDR3. Germline V gene sequence: CDR1 DFQATT, CDR2 SNEGSKA (reference sequence). V lost 4 bases to trimming and J lost 0 bases, with 9 bases between them. CDR3: CSATGATNYGYTF. DNA for the CDR3: TGCAGTGCTACGGGCGCAACTAACTATGGCTACACCTTC.

The chain combines TRBV9 with TRBJ2-1; 10 bases are shared with TRBD1. Unmatched junction bases numbered 13, after V lost 4 bases and J lost 9 bases. The CDR3 spans 16 residues. Germline CDR1 reads SGDLS; CDR2 reads YYNGEE. The CDR3 spells CASSPWGGTGEGEQFF. In DNA, the CDR3 is TGTGCCAGCAGCCCTTGGGGAGGGACAGGGGAGGGTGAGCAGTTCTTC.

This chain connects TRBV29-1 to TRBJ2-3; D is uncertain. The V gene lost 7 bases and the J gene lost 0 bases, with 11 bases spanning the gap. The CDR3 extends over 13 amino acids. Per the germline V gene, CDR1 is SQVTM and CDR2 is ANQGSEA. CDR3 DNA: TGCAGCGCGTTTGGGTGGAGCACAGATACGCAGTATTTT. Its protein is CSAFGWSTDTQYF.

This clonotype has only a few counts. The chain combines TRBV11-1 with TRBJ2-1; 9 bases line up with TRBD1. The CDR3 loop spans 17 amino acids. The germline V gene has CDR1 SGHAT and CDR2 FQDESV (reference sequence). The V and J ends lost 6 bases and 7 bases, in that order; junction bases with no gene match: 16. The CDR3 spells CASRPHRGRGARNEQFF. CDR3 DNA sequence: TGTGCCAGCAGGCCACACAGGGGGCGAGGAGCGAGGAATGAGCAGTTCTTC.

V is TRBV5-6 and J is TRBJ2-1, with D tentatively TRBD1 (5 bases). The CDR3 is 14 amino acids. The V gene lost 6 bases and the J gene lost 3 bases, with 13 bases spanning the gap. Germline V gene sequence: CDR1 SGHDT, CDR2 YYEEEE. The CDR3 reads CASTGPPFYNEQFF. The CDR3 DNA reads as TGTGCCAGCACAGGGCCCCCATTCTACAATGAGCAGTTCTTC.

The chain carries TRBV7-9 and TRBJ2-1; D gene ambiguous. The CDR3 is 14 amino acids. Germline CDR1 and CDR2: SEHNR and FQNEAQ (reference sequence). V lost 3 bases to trimming and J lost 4 bases, with 10 bases between them. CDR3 amino acids: CASSLTTVYNEQFF. The CDR3 nucleotides are TGTGCCAGCAGCTTGACGACGGTTTACAATGAGCAGTTCTTC.

This clonotype was seen at least ten times. V is TRBV7-2 and J is TRBJ2-3; D is unclear. Germline V gene data show CDR1 as SGHTA and CDR2 as FQGNSA. The CDR3 has 12 residues. V lost 5 bases, J lost 6 bases, and 9 bases lay in between. As DNA, the CDR3 is TGTGCCAGCAGCCGAGACCCGGATACGCAGTATTTT. It yields the protein CASSRDPDTQYF.

This chain uses TRBV5-1 with TRBJ2-5, with no clear D. This CDR3 has 13 amino acids. The germline gives CDR1 SGHRS, CDR2 YFSETQ. Deletions cut 7 bases from V and 5 bases from J, with 15 bases between. This CDR3 reads CASELAPEETQYF. CDR3 coding DNA: TGCGCCAGCGAGCTTGCCCCGGAGGAGACCCAGTACTTC.

J is TRBJ1-2 and V is TRBV5-1; TRBD1 aligns across 7 bases. J was trimmed by 8 bases and V by 4 bases; bases with no gene match: 17. The CDR3 is 16 amino acids. The germline V gene has CDR1 SGHRS and CDR2 YFSETQ. This chain's CDR3 is CASSPGSPDRAEGYTF. CDR3 DNA: TGCGCCAGCAGCCCCGGTTCCCCTGACAGGGCGGAAGGCTACACCTTC. The entire variable domain, with the rest obtained from reference TRBV5-1 and TRBJ1-2, is as follows: KAGVTQTPRYLIKTRGQQVTLSCSPISGHRSVSWYQQTPGQGLQFLFEYFSETQRNKGNFPGRFSGRQFSNSRSEMNVSTLELGDSALYLCASSPGSPDRAEGYTFGSGTRLTVV.

This clonotype has more than one count but fewer than ten. The chain recombines TRBV10-3 with TRBJ1-4; 7 bases are a match to TRBD1. Looked up from germline, CDR1 is ENHRY and CDR2 is SYGVKD. The J segment lost 4 bases and the V segment lost 10 bases, leaving 9 bases of the junction unmatched. CDR3 length: 14 amino acids. Here the CDR3 reads CAKSEGAGNEKLFF. The DNA for the CDR3 is TGTGCCAAGAGCGAGGGGGCTGGTAATGAAAAACTGTTTTTT.

This chain connects TRBV9 to TRBJ2-1; D might be TRBD1 or TRBD2, each matching 5 bases. V shed 4 bases and J shed 8 bases, with 28 bases lying between them. This CDR3 has 18 amino acids. Germline V lookup: CDR1 SGDLS, CDR2 YYNGEE. Written as DNA, the CDR3 is TGTGCCAGCAGCTCGACCAATAACCGGGACGGCGGTACCTATGAGCAGTTCTTC. Translation gives CASSSTNNRDGGTYEQFF.

With regard to this clonotype: This may come from a read error, since a much larger clone is one base off. This chain connects TRBV5-1 to TRBJ2-3; TRBD1 matches at 10 bases. The CDR3 covers 15 residues. Trimming cost V 4 bases and J 11 bases; bases outside gene matches: 13. Germline assignment: CDR1 SGHRS and CDR2 YFSETQ. The CDR3 loop is CASSLGPGQGILQYF. CDR3 nucleotides: TGCGCCAGCAGCCTGGGGCCGGGACAGGGGATTCTGCAGTATTTT. Together with reference TRBV5-1 and TRBJ2-3, the CDR3 gives the full variable domain: KAGVTQTPRYLIKTRGQQVTLSCSPISGHRSVSWYQQTPGQGLQFLFEYFSETQRNKGNFPGRFSGRQFSNSRSEMNVSTLELGDSALYLCASSLGPGQGILQYFGPGTRLTVL.

The V and J genes are TRBV7-2 and TRBJ2-1, with 7 bases fitting TRBD1. The CDR3 covers 15 residues. Germline trimming cut 1 base from V and 10 bases from J; bases unmatched to any gene: 10. Germline V lookup: CDR1 SGHTA, CDR2 FQGNSA. The CDR3 loop is CASSLGDSRSHEQFF. In nucleotides, the CDR3 is TGTGCCAGCAGCTTAGGGGACAGTCGCTCCCACGAGCAGTTCTTC.

The V gene is TRBV28, the J gene TRBJ2-6, with D unclear. The germline CDR1 and CDR2 sequences are MDHEN and SYDVKM. V shed 4 bases and J shed 0 bases, with 10 bases lying between them. This CDR3 has 16 residues. In DNA form, the CDR3 reads TGTGCCAGCAGTTCACCCGCCTACTCTGGGGCCAACGTCCTGACTTTC. It encodes CASSSPAYSGANVLTF.